This entry is about one T cell receptor (beta chain). This table comes from immunoSEQ multiplex PCR, and its TCRdb copy is limited to in-frame clones, with some not included. This table has about 1.5 million clones, about 96% appearing once. This sample was taken from a study of shared clonotypes between healthy human individuals. Study details: A donor's plate count was three for CD4 naive and three for CD4 memory; CD8 naive had two and CD8 memory one.

This CDR3 spans 13 amino acids. V was shortened by 5 bases and J by 11 bases, with 15 bases between the two germline ends. The germline gives CDR1 SGHTA, CDR2 FQGNSA. The receptor's source is a man aged 30-40 years in good health. The chain has TRBV7-2 and TRBJ1-4; D is perhaps TRBD1 (6 bases). Sequenced: naive CD4+ T cells sorted from blood. Subset in this sample: CD45RA+ positively selected. CDR3 protein: CASSPGGWVKLFF. The CDR3 region has the DNA TGTGCCAGCAGCCCTGGGGGCTGGGTGAAACTGTTTTTT.